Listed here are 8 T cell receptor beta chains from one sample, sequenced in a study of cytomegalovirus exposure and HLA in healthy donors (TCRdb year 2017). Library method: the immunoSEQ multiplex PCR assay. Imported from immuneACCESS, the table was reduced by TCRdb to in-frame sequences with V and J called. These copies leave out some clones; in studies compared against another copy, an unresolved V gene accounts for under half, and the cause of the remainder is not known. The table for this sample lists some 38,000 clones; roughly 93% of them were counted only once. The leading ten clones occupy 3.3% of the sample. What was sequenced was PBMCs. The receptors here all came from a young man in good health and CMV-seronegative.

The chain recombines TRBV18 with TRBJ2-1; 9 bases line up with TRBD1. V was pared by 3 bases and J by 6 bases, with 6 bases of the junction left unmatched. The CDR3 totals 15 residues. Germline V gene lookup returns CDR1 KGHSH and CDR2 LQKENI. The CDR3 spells CASSPWTGETNEQFF. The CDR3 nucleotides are TGTGCCAGCTCACCTTGGACAGGGGAGACCAATGAGCAGTTCTTC.

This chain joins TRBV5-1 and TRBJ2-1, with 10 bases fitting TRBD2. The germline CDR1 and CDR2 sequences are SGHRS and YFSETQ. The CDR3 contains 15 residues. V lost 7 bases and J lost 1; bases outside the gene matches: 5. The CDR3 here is CASRLLAGSYNEQFF. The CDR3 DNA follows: TGCGCCAGCCGCCTACTAGCGGGGTCCTACAATGAGCAGTTCTTC.

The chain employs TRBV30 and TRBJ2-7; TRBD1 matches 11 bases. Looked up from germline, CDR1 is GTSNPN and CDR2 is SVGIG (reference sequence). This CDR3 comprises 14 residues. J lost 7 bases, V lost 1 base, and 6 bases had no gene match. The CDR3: CAWSEGQGEGEQYF. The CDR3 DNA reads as TGTGCCTGGAGTGAGGGACAGGGGGAAGGTGAGCAGTACTTC.

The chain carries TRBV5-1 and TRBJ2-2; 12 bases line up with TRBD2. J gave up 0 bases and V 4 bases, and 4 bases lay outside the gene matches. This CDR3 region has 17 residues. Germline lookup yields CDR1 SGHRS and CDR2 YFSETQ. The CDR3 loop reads CASSHRTSGTNTGELFF. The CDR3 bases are TGCGCCAGCAGCCACAGGACTAGCGGGACGAACACCGGGGAGCTGTTTTTT.

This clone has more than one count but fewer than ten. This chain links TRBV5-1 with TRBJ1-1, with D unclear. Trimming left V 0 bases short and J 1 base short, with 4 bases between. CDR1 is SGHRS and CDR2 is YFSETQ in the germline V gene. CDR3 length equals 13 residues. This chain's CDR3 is CASSLARNTEAFF. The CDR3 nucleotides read TGCGCCAGCAGCTTGGCCCGGAACACTGAAGCTTTCTTT.

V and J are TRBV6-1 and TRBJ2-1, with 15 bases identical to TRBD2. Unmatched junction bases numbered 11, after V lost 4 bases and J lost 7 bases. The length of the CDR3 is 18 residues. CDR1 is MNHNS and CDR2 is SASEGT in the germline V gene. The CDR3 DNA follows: TGTGCCAGCAGTGCCGGGACTAGCGGGAGGCGGGTAGGAAATGAGCAGTTCTTC. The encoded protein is CASSAGTSGRRVGNEQFF.

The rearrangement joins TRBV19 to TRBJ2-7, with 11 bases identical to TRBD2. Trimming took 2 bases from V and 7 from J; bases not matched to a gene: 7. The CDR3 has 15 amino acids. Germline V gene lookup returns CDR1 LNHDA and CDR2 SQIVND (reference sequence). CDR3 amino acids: CASSIRTSGRSEQYF. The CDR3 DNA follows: TGTGCCAGTAGTATAAGGACTAGCGGGCGGTCTGAGCAGTACTTC.

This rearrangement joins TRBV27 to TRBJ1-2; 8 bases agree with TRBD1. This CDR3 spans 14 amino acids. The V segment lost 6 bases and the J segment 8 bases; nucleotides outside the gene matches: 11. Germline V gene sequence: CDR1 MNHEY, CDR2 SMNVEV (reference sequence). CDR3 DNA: TGTGCCAGCAGCCCATCCCGGACAGGGCAAGGCTACACCTTC. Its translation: CASSPSRTGQGYTF.